This TCR beta chain was captured by sequencing in a study of blood T cells in healthy people across ages. Findings and caveats of the study: Lack of knowledge of donor CMV status possibly confounded expanded clonotype changes. Significant beta diversity loss was already apparent by age about 39, declining roughly linearly.

This clonotype was seen a handful of times. The antigen is undetermined. RNA extraction gave at least 5.5 micrograms of total RNA per sample. A second PCR of roughly 7 to 11 cycles used a sample-barcoded 5' primer and a J-beta primer mix. TCRdb re-called the 5' RACE reads through MiXCR, storing one row per CDR3 protein. The sample includes around 1,000,000 distinct CDR3 sequences, 20% to 25% of them seen just once. The ends were cut back, 2 bases at V and 8 bases at J, with 13 bases in the middle. The length of the CDR3 is 14 residues. The germline V gene has CDR1 SGHDN and CDR2 FVKESK. The same sample was also studied in work on T cells of mothers and their children.

The sequenced sample was blood. The V and J genes are TRBV14 and TRBJ2-1, with a possible D match to TRBD1 (6 bases). The sequence was collected from a girl aged 2 to 10 in good health. The CDR3 here is CASSQTSGEYEQFF. Here the CDR3 DNA reads TGTGCCAGCAGCCAAACGTCAGGGGAGTATGAGCAGTTCTTC.